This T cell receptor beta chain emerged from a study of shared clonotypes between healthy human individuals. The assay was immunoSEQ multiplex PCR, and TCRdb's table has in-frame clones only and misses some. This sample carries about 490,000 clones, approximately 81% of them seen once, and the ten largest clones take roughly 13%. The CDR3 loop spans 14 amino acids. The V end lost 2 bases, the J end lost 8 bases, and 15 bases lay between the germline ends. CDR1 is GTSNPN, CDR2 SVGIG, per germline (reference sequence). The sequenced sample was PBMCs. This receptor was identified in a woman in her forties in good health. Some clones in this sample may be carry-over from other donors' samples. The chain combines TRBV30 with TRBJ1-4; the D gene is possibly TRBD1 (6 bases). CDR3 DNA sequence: TGTGCCTGGAGTTTGGGACATGATACAGAAAAACTGTTTTTT. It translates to CAWSLGHDTEKLFF.